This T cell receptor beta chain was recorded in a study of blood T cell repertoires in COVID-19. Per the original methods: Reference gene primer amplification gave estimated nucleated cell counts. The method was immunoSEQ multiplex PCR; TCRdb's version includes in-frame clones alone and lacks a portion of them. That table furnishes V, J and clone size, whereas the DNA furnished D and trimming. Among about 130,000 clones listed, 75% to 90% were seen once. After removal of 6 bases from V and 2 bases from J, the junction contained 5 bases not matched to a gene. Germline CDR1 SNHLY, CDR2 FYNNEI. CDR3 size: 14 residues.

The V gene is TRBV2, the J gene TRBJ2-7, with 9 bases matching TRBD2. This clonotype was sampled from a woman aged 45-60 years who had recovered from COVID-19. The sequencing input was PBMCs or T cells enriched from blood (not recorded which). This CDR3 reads CASRMSGGPYEQYF. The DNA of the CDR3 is TGTGCCAGCAGAATGAGCGGGGGGCCCTACGAGCAGTACTTC.